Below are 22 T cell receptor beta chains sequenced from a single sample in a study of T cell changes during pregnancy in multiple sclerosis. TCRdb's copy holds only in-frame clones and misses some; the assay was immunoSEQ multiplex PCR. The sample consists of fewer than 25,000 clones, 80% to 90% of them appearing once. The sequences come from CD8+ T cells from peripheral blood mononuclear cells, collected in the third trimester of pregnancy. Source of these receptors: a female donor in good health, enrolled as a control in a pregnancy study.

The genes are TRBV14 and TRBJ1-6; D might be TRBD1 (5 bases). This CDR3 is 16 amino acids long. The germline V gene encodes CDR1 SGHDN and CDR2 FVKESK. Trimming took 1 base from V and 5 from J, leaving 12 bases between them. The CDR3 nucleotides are TGTGCCAGCAGCCAAGTTTTTGTAGGGGATAATTCACCCCTCCACTTT. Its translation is CASSQVFVGDNSPLHF.

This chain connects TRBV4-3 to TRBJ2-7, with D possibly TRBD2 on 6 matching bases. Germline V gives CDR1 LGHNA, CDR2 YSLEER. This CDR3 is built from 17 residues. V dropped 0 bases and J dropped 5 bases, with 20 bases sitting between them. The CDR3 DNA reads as TGCGCCAGCAGCCAAGAATGGGGATCTGGGGGGTTGAACGAGCAGTACTTC. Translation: CASSQEWGSGGLNEQYF.

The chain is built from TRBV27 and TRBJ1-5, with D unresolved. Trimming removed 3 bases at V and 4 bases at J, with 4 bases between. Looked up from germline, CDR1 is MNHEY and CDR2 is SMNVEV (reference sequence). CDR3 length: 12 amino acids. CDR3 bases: TGTGCCAGCAGTTTCATTAATCAGCCCCAGCATTTT. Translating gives CASSFINQPQHF.

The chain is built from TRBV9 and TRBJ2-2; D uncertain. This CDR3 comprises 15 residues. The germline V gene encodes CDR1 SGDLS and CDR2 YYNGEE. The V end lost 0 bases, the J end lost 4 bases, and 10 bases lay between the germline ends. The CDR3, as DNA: TGTGCCAGCAGCGTAGAAGGTTGGGCCACCGGGGAGCTGTTTTTT. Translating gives CASSVEGWATGELFF. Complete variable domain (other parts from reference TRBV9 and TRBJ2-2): DSGVTQTPKHLITATGQRVTLRCSPRSGDLSVYWYQQSLDQGLQFLIQYYNGEERAKGNILERFSAQQFPDLHSELNLSSLELGDSALYFCASSVEGWATGELFFGEGSRLTVL.

The CDR3 loop reads CASSLDLAYNEQFF. The DNA for the CDR3 is TGTGCCAGCTCACTCGACTTAGCGTACAATGAGCAGTTCTTC. This rearrangement joins TRBV18 to TRBJ2-1, with a tentative D call TRBD2 (5 bases). V dropped 4 bases and J dropped 4 bases, with 11 bases sitting between them. The CDR3 runs to 14 residues. CDR1 and CDR2 (germline): KGHSH, LQKENI.

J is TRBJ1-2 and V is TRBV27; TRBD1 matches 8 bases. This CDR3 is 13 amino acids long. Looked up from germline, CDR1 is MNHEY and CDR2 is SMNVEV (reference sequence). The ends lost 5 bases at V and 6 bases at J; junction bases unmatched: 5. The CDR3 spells CASSATDRDGYTF. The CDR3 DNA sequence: TGTGCCAGCAGTGCAACGGACAGGGATGGCTACACCTTC.

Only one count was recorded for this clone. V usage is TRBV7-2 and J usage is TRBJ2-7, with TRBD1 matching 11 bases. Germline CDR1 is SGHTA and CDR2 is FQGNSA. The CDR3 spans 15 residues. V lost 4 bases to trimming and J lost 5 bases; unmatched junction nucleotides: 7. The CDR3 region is CASSSTGTGGDEQYF. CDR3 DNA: TGTGCCAGCAGCTCGACCGGGACAGGGGGAGACGAGCAGTACTTC.

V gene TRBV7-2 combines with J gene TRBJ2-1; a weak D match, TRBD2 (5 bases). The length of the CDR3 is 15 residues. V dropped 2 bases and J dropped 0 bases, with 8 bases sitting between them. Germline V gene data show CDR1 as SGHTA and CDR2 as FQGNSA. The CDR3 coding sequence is TGTGCCAGCAGCTTATTTGGGAGCTCCTACAATGAGCAGTTCTTC. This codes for CASSLFGSSYNEQFF.

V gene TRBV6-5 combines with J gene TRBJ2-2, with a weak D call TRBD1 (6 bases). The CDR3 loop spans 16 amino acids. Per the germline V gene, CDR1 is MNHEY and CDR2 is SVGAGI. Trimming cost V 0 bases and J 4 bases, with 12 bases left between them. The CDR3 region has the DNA TGTGCCAGCAGTTACTCTGGACAGCAGACCACCGGGGAGCTGTTTTTT. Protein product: CASSYSGQQTTGELFF.

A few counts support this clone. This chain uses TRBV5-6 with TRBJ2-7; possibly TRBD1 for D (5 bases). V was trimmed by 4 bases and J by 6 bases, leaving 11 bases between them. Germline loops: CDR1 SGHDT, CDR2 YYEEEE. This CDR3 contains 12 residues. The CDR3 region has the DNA TGTGCCAGCAGCCTGGGGCAGTCCGAGCAGTACTTC. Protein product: CASSLGQSEQYF. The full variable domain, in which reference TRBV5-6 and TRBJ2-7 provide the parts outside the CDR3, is DAGVTQSPTHLIKTRGQQVTLRCSPKSGHDTVSWYQQALGQGPQFIFQYYEEEERQRGNFPDRFSGHQFPNYSSELNVNALLLGDSALYLCASSLGQSEQYFGPGTRLTVT.

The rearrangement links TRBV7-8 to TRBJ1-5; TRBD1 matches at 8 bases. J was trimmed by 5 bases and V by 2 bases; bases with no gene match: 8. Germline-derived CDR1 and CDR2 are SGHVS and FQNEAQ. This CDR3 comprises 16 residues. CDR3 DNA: TGTGCCAGCAGCTTAAGTAACAGGGGGAAGGATCAGCCCCAGCATTTT. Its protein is CASSLSNRGKDQPQHF.

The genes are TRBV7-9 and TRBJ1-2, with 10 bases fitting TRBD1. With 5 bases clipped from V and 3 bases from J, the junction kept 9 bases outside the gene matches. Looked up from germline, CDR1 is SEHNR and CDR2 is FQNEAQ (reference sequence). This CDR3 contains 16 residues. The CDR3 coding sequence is TGTGCCAGCAGCACAAGACAGGGGGCTCGGGACTATGGCTACACCTTC. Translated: CASSTRQGARDYGYTF.

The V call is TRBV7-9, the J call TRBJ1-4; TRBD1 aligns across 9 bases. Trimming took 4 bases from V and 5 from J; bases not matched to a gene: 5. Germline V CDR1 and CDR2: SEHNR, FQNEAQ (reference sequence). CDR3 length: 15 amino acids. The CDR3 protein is CASSSRTGENEKLFF. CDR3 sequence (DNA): TGTGCCAGCAGCTCCAGGACAGGGGAGAATGAAAAACTGTTTTTT. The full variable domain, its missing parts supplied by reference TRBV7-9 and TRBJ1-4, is DTGVSQNPRHKITKRGQNVTFRCDPISEHNRLYWYRQTLGQGPEFLTYFQNEAQLEKSRLLSDRFSAERPKGSFSTLEIQRTEQGDSAMYLCASSSRTGENEKLFFGSGTQLSVL.

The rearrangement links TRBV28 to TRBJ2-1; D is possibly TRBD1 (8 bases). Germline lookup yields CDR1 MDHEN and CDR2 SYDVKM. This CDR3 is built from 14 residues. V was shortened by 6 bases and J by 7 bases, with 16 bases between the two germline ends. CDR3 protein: CASRGTGGGNEQFF. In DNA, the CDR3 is TGTGCCAGCAGGGGAACAGGGGGGGGGAATGAGCAGTTCTTC.

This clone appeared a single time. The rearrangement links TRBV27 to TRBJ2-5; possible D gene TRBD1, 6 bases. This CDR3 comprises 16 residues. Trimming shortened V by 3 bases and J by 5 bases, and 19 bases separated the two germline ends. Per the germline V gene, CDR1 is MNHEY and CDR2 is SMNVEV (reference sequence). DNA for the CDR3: TGTGCCAGCAGTTTCATTCGGCAGGGGTCGAGGGAGACCCAGTACTTC. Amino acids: CASSFIRQGSRETQYF.

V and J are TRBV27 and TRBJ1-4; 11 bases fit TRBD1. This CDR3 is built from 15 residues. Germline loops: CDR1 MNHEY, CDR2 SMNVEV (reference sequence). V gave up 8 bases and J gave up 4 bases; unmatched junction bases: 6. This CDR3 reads CASRTGGQSNEKLFF. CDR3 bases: TGTGCCAGCCGGACAGGGGGCCAGAGTAATGAAAAACTGTTTTTT.

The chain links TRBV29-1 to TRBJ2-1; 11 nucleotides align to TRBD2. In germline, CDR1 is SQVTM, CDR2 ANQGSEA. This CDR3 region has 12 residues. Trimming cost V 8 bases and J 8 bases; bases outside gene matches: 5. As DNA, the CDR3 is TGCAGCTTACTAGCGGGGGTGGATGAGCAGTTCTTC. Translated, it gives CSLLAGVDEQFF.

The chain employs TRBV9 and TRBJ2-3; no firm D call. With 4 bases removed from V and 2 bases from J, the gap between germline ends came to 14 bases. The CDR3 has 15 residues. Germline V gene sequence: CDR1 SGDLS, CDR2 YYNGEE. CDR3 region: CASSHNGRPTDTQYF. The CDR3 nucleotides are TGTGCCAGCAGCCACAATGGGCGCCCCACAGATACGCAGTATTTT.

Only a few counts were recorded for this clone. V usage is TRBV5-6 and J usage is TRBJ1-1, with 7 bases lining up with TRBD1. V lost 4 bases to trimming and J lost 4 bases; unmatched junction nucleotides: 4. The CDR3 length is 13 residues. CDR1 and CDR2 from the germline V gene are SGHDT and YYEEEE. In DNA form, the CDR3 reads TGTGCCAGCAGCCTCCCAGGGGGCACTGAAGCTTTCTTT. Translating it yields CASSLPGGTEAFF.

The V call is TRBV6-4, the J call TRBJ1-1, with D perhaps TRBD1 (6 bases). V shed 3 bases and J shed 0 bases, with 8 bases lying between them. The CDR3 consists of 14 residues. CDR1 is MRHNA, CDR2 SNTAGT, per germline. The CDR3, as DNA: TGTGCCAGCAGTGAAACAGGGTTGAACACTGAAGCTTTCTTT. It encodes CASSETGLNTEAFF.

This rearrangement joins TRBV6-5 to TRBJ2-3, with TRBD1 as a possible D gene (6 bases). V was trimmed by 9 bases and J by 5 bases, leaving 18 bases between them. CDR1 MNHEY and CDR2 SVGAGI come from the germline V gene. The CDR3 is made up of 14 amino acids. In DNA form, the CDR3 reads TGTGCCAGTACACAGGGTTTTGGGTTAGATACGCAGTATTTT. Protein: CASTQGFGLDTQYF.

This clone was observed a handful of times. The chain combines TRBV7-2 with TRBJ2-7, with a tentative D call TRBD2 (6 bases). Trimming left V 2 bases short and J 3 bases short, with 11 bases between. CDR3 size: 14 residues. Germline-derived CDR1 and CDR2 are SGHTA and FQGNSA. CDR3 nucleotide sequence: TGTGCCAGCAGCTTAAGCGGGTCGGGCTACGAGCAGTACTTC. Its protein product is CASSLSGSGYEQYF.